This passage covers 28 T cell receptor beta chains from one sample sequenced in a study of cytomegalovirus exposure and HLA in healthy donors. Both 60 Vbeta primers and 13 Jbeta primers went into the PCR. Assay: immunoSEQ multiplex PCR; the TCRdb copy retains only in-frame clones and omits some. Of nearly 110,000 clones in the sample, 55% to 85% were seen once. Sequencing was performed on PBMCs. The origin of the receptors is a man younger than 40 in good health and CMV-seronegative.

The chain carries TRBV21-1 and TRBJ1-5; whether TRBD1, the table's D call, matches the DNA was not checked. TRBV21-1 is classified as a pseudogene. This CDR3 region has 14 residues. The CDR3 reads CASTQTGTDQPQHF. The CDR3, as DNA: TGTGCCAGCACCCAGACAGGGACGGATCAGCCCCAGCATTTT.

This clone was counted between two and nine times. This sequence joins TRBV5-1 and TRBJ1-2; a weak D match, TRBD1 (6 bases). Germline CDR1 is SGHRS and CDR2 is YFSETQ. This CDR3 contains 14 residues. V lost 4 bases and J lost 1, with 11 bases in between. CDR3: CASSEDSLNYGYTF. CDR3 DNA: TGCGCCAGCAGCGAGGACAGCCTTAACTATGGCTACACCTTC. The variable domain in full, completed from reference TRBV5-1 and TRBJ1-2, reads KAGVTQTPRYLIKTRGQQVTLSCSPISGHRSVSWYQQTPGQGLQFLFEYFSETQRNKGNFPGRFSGRQFSNSRSEMNVSTLELGDSALYLCASSEDSLNYGYTFGSGTRLTVV.

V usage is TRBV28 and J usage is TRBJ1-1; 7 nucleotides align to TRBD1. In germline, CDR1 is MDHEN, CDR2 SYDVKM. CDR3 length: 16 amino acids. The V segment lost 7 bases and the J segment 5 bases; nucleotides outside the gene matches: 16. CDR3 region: CASIVLGGPGRTEAFF. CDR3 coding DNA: TGTGCCAGCATCGTCTTAGGGGGCCCAGGACGGACTGAAGCTTTCTTT.

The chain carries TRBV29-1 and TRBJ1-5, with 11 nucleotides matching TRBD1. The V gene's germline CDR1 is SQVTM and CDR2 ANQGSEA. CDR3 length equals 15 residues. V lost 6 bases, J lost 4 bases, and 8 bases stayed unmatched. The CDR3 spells CSVHLGTGGNQPQHF. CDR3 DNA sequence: TGCAGCGTCCACCTAGGGACAGGGGGGAATCAGCCCCAGCATTTT.

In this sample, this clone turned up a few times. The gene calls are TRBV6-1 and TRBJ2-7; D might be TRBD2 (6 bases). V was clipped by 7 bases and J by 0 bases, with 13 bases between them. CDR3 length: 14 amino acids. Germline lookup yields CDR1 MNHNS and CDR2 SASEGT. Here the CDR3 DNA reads TGTGCCAGCAACCGGGACTTAAGCTCCTACGAGCAGTACTTC. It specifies CASNRDLSSYEQYF.

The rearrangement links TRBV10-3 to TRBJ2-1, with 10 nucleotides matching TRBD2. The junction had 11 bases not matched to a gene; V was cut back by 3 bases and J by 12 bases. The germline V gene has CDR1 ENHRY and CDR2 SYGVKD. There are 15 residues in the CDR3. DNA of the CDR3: TGTGCCATCAGTGATGTAGCGGGGGGAAGGAGTGGGCAGTTCTTC. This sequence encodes CAISDVAGGRSGQFF.

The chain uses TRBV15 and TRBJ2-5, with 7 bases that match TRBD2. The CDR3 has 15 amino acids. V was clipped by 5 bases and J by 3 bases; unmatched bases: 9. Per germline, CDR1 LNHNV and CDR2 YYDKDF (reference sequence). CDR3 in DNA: TGTGCCACCAGCGGAATCCGGGACTACAAAGAGACCCAGTACTTC. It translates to CATSGIRDYKETQYF.

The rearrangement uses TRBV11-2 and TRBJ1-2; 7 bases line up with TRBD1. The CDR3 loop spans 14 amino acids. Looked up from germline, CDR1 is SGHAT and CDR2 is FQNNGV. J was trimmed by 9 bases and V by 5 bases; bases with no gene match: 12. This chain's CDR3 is CASSAQQGIESYTF. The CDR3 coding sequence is TGTGCCAGCAGCGCCCAACAGGGGATCGAAAGCTACACCTTC.

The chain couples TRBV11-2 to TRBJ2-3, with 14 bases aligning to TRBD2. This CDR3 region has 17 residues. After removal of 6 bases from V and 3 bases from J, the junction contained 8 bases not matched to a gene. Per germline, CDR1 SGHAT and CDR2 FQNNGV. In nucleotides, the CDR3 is TGTGCCAGCAGTGCTCGACTAGCGGGAGGGGTAACAGATACGCAGTATTTT. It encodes CASSARLAGGVTDTQYF.

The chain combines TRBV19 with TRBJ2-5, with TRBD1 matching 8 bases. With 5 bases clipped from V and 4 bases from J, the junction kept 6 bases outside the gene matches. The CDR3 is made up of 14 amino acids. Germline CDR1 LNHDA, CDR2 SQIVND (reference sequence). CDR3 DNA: TGTGCCAGTAGTCCACAGGGGGGCGGAGAGACCCAGTACTTC. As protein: CASSPQGGGETQYF.

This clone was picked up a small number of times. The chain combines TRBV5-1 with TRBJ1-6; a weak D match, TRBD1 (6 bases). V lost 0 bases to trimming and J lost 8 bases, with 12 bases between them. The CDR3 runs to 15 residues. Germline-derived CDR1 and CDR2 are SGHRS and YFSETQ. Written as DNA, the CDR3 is TGCGCCAGCAGCTTGGAGGGGGGGAAGGATTCACCCCTCCACTTT. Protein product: CASSLEGGKDSPLHF.

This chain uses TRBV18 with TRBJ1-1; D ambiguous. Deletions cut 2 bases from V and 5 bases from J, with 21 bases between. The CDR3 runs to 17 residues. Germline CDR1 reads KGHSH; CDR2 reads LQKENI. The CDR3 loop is CASSPGGGQPSGTEAFF. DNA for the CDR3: TGTGCCAGCTCACCAGGAGGAGGTCAACCATCTGGAACTGAAGCTTTCTTT.

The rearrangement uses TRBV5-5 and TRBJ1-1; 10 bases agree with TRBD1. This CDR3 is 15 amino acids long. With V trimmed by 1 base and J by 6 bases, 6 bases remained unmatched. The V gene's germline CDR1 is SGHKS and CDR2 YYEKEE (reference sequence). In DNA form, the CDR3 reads TGTGCCAGCAGCTTGTGGACAGGGGGAGACGCTGAAGCTTTCTTT. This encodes CASSLWTGGDAEAFF.

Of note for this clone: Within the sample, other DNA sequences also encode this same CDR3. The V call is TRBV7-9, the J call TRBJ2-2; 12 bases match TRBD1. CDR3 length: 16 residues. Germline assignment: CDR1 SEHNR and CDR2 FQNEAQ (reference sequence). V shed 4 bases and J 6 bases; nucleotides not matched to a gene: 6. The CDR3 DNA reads TGTGCCAGCAGCTCATGGGACAGGGGGCTAGCCGGGGAGCTGTTTTTT. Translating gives CASSSWDRGLAGELFF.

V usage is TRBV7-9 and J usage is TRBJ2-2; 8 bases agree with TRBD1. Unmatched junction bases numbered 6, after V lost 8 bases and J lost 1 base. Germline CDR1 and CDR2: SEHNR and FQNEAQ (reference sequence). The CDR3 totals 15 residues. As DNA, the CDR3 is TGTGCCAGCGGTCTTGGGACAGGGAACACCGGGGAGCTGTTTTTT. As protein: CASGLGTGNTGELFF.

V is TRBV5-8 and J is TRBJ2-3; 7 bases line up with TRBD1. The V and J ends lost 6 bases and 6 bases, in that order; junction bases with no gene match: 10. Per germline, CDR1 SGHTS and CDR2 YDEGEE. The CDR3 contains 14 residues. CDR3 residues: CASISFEGADTQYF. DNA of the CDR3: TGTGCCAGCATCTCGTTCGAGGGGGCGGATACGCAGTATTTT.

CDR3 residues: CASTSLEGNTIYF. CDR3 DNA: TGTGCCAGCACCTCACTGGAGGGAAACACCATATATTTT. This sequence joins TRBV6-6 and TRBJ1-3, with D uncertain. V was cut by 7 bases and J by 4 bases, with 11 bases left in between. The CDR3 totals 13 residues. Germline CDR1 is MNHNY and CDR2 is SVGAGI (reference sequence).

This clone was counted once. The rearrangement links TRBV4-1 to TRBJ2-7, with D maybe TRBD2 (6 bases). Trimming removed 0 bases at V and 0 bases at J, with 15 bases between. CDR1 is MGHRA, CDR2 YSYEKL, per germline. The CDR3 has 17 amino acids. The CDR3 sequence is CASSQDLGRGLSYEQYF. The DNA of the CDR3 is TGCGCCAGCAGCCAAGATCTAGGGCGGGGCCTCTCCTACGAGCAGTACTTC.

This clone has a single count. The CDR3 is CASSFSGRASGANVLTF. CDR3 bases: TGTGCCAGCAGCTTTAGCGGGAGGGCCAGTGGGGCCAACGTCCTGACTTTC. This chain joins TRBV7-3 and TRBJ2-6; 11 nucleotides align to TRBD2. The length of the CDR3 is 17 residues. CDR1 and CDR2 (germline): SGHTA, FQGTGA. V trimming: 3 bases; J trimming: 3 bases; junction bases outside the gene matches: 4.

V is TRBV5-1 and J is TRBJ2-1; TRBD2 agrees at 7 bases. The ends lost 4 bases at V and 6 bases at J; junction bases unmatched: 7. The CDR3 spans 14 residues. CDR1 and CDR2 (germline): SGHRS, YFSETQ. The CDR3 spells CASSDTGGTNEQFF. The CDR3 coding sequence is TGCGCCAGCAGCGACACGGGAGGCACCAATGAGCAGTTCTTC.

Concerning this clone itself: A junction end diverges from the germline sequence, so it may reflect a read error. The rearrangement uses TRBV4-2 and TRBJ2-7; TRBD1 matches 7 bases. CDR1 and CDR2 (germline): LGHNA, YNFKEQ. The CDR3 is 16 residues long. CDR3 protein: CASSPDGTASSYGQYF. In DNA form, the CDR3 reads TGTGCCAGCAGCCCCGACGGGACAGCAAGCTCCTACGGGCAGTACTTC.

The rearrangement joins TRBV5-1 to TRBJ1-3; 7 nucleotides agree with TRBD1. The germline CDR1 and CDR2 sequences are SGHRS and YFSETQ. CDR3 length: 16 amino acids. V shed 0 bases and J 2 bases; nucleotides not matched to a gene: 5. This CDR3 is CASSLVGQDAGNTIYF. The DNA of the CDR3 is TGCGCCAGCAGCTTGGTTGGACAGGACGCTGGAAACACCATATATTTT.

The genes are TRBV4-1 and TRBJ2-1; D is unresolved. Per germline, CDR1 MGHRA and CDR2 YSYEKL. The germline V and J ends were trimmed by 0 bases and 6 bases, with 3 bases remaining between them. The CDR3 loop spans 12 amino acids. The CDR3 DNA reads TGCGCCAGCAGCCAAGAGGCCAATGAGCAGTTCTTC. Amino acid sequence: CASSQEANEQFF.

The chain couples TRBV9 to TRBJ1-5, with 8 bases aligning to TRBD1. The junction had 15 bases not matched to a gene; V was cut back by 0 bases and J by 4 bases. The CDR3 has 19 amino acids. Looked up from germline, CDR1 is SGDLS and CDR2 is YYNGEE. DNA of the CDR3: TGTGCCAGCAGCGTAGTGAGGACAGGGAGGAATCGAGGGAATCAGCCCCAGCATTTT. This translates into CASSVVRTGRNRGNQPQHF.

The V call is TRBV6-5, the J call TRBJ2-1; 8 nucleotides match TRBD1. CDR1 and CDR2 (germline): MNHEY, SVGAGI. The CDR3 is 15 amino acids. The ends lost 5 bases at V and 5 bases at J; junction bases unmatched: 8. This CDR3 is CASSSRGPRHNEQFF. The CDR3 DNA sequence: TGTGCCAGCAGTAGCAGGGGGCCGCGACACAATGAGCAGTTCTTC.

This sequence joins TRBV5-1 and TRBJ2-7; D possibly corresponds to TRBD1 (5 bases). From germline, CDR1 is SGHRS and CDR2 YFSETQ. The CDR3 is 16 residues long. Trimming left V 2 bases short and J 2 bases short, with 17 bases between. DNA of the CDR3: TGCGCCAGCAGCTTAACGGACACGTCTAGAGCCTACGAGCAGTACTTC. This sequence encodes CASSLTDTSRAYEQYF.

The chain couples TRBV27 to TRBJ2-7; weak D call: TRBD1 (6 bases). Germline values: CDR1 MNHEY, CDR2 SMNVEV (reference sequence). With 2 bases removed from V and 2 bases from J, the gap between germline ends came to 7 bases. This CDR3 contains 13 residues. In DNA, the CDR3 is TGTGCCAGCAGTTTAAAGGGGGCCTACGAGCAGTACTTC. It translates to CASSLKGAYEQYF.

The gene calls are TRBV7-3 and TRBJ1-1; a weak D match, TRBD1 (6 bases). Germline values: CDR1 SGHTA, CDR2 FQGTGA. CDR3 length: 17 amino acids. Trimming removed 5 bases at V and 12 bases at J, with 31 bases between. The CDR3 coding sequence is TGTGCCAGCAGCGGTCCAAGTCGGCAGGGGCTAAATCCGGGATCTTTCTTT. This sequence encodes CASSGPSRQGLNPGSFF.